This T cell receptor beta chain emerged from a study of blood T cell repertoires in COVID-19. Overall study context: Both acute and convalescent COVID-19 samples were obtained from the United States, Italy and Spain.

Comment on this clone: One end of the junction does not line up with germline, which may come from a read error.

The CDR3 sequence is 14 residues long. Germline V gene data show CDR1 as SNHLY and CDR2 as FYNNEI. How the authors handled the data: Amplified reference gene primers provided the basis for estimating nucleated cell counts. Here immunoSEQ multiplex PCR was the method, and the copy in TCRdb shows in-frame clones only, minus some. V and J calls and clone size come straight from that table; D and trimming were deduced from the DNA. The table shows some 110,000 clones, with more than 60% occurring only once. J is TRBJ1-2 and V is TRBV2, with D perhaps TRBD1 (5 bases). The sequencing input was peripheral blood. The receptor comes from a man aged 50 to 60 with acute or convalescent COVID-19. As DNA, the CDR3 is TGTGCCAGCCAGCGGGACGCCTTTAACTCTGGCTACACCTTC. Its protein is CASQRDAFNSGYTF. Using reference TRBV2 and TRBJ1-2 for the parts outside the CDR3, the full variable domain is EPEVTQTPSHQVTQMGQEVILRCVPISNHLYFYWYRQILGQKVEFLVSFYNNEISEKSEIFDDQFSVERPDGSNFTLKIRSTKLEDSAMYFCASQRDAFNSGYTFGSGTRLTVV.